These 23 T cell receptor beta chains came from one sample sequenced in a study of T cell clonality in common variable immunodeficiency. Clones were sequenced by immunoSEQ multiplex PCR, and TCRdb holds only the in-frame ones, with some missing. The repertoire consists of 25,000 to 35,000 clones, none detected only once. General study findings and limits: Reportedly, TCR beta sequences from common variable immunodeficiency showed fewer deletions and N-nucleotide insertions.

No antigens are known for them. Sample: peripheral blood mononuclear cells. The origin of the receptors is a human donor with common variable immunodeficiency.

This clone was counted ten times or more. The missing CDR3 end, 3 residues past where the read stops, is filled in from the germline J gene. This chain connects TRBV19 to TRBJ1-1, with 7 bases aligning to TRBD1. V lost 3 bases, J lost 2 bases, and 3 bases stayed unmatched. Germline CDR1 and CDR2: LNHDA and SQIVND (reference sequence). The CDR3 spans 14 residues. The CDR3 reads CASSMRDRNTEAFF. CDR3 bases read: TGTGCCAGTAGTATGCGGGACAGAAACACTGAA.

In the case of this clone: Read coverage stops 3 residues before the CDR3 terminus; the germline J gene supplies the remainder. The rearrangement uses TRBV10-2 and TRBJ2-3; 7 nucleotides line up with TRBD2. CDR3 length equals 12 residues. Germline values: CDR1 WSHSY, CDR2 SAAADI. The J segment lost 7 bases and the V segment lost 7 bases, leaving 5 bases of the junction unmatched. CDR3 region: CASKASGYTQYF. The sequenced CDR3 bases are TGCGCCAGCAAGGCTAGCGGTTATACG.

There are a few counts of this clone. The read finishes 3 residues shy of the CDR3 end, and the germline J gene is used to complete it. This chain joins TRBV2 and TRBJ1-3; no clear D. The germline V and J ends were trimmed by 6 bases and 8 bases, with 20 bases remaining between them. The CDR3 has 15 residues. CDR1 and CDR2 (germline): SNHLY, FYNNEI. The CDR3 spells CASSPSGPVPDTIYF. The covered CDR3 bases are TGTGCCAGCAGCCCGAGCGGGCCTGTCCCGGACACC. The full variable domain, in which reference TRBV2 and TRBJ1-3 provide the parts outside the CDR3, is EPEVTQTPSHQVTQMGQEVILRCVPISNHLYFYWYRQILGQKVEFLVSFYNNEISEKSEIFDDQFSVERPDGSNFTLKIRSTKLEDSAMYFCASSPSGPVPDTIYFGEGSWLTVV.

This clone was counted many times. The CDR3 is cut off 3 residues early in the read; its end comes from the germline J gene. The chain employs TRBV27 and TRBJ1-1, with 7 nucleotides matching TRBD1. The CDR3 is 17 residues long. The V and J ends lost 8 bases and 0 bases, in that order; junction bases with no gene match: 15. Looked up from germline, CDR1 is MNHEY and CDR2 is SMNVEV (reference sequence). This CDR3 is CASQALGQAVMNTEAFF. CDR3 bases read: TGTGCCAGCCAAGCCCTCGGACAGGCCGTTATGAACACTGAA.

This clone was found many times. The read halts 3 residues ahead of the CDR3 end, with the missing end drawn from the germline J gene. V is TRBV19 and J is TRBJ2-2, with 12 positions matching TRBD2. The V and J ends lost 7 bases and 1 base, in that order; junction bases with no gene match: 1. Germline V gene sequence: CDR1 LNHDA, CDR2 SQIVND (reference sequence). The CDR3 contains 15 residues. CDR3 protein: CASKLAGGNTGELFF. Incomplete CDR3 DNA: TGTGCCAGTAAACTAGCGGGAGGGAACACCGGGGAG.

In this sample, this clone turned up many times. The CDR3 is cut off 3 residues early in the read; its end comes from the germline J gene. The rearrangement joins TRBV5-4 to TRBJ2-3; D not certain. The CDR3 length is 14 residues. CDR1 is SGHNT and CDR2 is YYREEE in the germline V gene (reference sequence). V was clipped by 2 bases and J by 0 bases, with 7 bases between them. CDR3 DNA (partial): TGTGCCAGCAGCTTATCGTCTAGCACAGATACG. As protein: CASSLSSSTDT. The full CDR3 is CASSLSSSTDTQYF.

A note on this clone: The CDR3 end falls 3 residues outside the read, so it is completed with the germline J gene. The V call is TRBV5-1, the J call TRBJ2-7; 7 nucleotides match TRBD1. The CDR3 consists of 13 residues. Germline loops: CDR1 SGHRS, CDR2 YFSETQ. J gave up 4 bases and V 2 bases, and 3 bases lay outside the gene matches. The CDR3 reads CASSLGTEYEQYF. Incomplete CDR3 DNA: TGCGCCAGCAGCTTAGGGACAGAATACGAG.

Comments on this clone: The CDR3 extends 3 residues past the end of the read, so its final part is completed from the germline J gene. The chain links TRBV19 to TRBJ2-7; 10 nucleotides line up with TRBD2. J lost 0 bases, V lost 4 bases, and 3 bases had no gene match. Per the germline V gene, CDR1 is LNHDA and CDR2 is SQIVND (reference sequence). CDR3 length: 15 residues. The CDR3 reads CASSRTSGPSYEQYF. CDR3 DNA, as far as it was read: TGTGCCAGTAGTAGGACTAGCGGACCCTCCTACGAG.

This clone was counted many times. The CDR3 is cut off 3 residues early in the read; its end comes from the germline J gene. The chain has TRBV19 and TRBJ2-7; D remains unclear. V dropped 8 bases and J dropped 4 bases, with 12 bases sitting between them. Germline CDR1 is LNHDA and CDR2 is SQIVND (reference sequence). The CDR3 runs to 12 residues. The CDR3: CASARNYYEQYF. The CDR3 bases that were read are TGTGCCAGTGCACGCAACTATTACGAG.

The table lists this clone with many counts. The read halts 3 residues ahead of the CDR3 end, with the missing end drawn from the germline J gene. The rearrangement joins TRBV20-1 to TRBJ2-1, with a tentative D call TRBD2 (6 bases). With 4 bases removed from V and 7 bases from J, the gap between germline ends came to 11 bases. The length of the CDR3 is 12 residues. Germline CDR1 reads DFQATT; CDR2 reads SNEGSKA (reference sequence). CDR3 amino acids: CSATRGRNEQFF. The covered CDR3 bases are TGCAGTGCTACTCGGGGGAGGAATGAG.

At least ten counts were recorded for this clone. The CDR3 extends 3 residues past the end of the read, so its final part is completed from the germline J gene. The genes are TRBV13 and TRBJ2-7, with 8 positions matching TRBD1. The CDR3 totals 20 residues. CDR1 and CDR2 from the germline V gene are PRHDT and FYEKMQ (reference sequence). The V and J ends lost 5 bases and 2 bases, in that order; junction bases with no gene match: 23. The CDR3 DNA, read in part, is TGTGCCAGCAGCCCCGGCCGGTACAGGGGGTCTGGGCTAAGCCCCTACGAG. It translates to CASSPGRYRGSGLSPYE. The full CDR3 protein is CASSPGRYRGSGLSPYEQYF.

This clone has at least ten counts. The read stops 3 residues short of the end of the CDR3; the missing end is completed from the germline J gene. The genes are TRBV10-1 and TRBJ2-7; 10 bases align to TRBD2. Germline V CDR1 and CDR2: WNHNN, SYGVQD (reference sequence). The CDR3 sequence is 18 residues long. The V and J ends lost 0 bases and 0 bases, in that order; junction bases with no gene match: 8. This CDR3 is CASSESASGRPSSYEQYF. CDR3 bases read: TGCGCCAGCAGTGAGTCGGCTAGCGGGAGACCTAGCTCCTACGAG.

Comment on this clone: Read coverage stops 3 residues before the CDR3 terminus; the germline J gene supplies the remainder. V is TRBV18 and J is TRBJ2-7; tentative D call: TRBD2 (6 bases). Germline V lookup: CDR1 KGHSH, CDR2 LQKENI. Trimming left V 3 bases short and J 2 bases short, with 8 bases between. CDR3 size: 13 residues. This CDR3 is CASSPGLTYEQYF. Incomplete CDR3 DNA: TGTGCCAGCTCACCCGGACTAACCTACGAG.

Regarding this clone: The read halts 3 residues ahead of the CDR3 end, with the missing end drawn from the germline J gene. The chain links TRBV19 to TRBJ2-7, with D perhaps assigned TRBD1 or TRBD2 (5 bases each). Looked up from germline, CDR1 is LNHDA and CDR2 is SQIVND (reference sequence). There are 14 residues in the CDR3. The V and J ends lost 3 bases and 2 bases respectively, with 11 bases between them. The CDR3 protein is CASSIMRGTYEQYF. CDR3 bases read: TGTGCCAGTAGTATTATGAGGGGCACCTACGAG. Drawing the rest from reference TRBV19 and TRBJ2-7, the complete variable domain is DGGITQSPKYLFRKEGQNVTLSCEQNLNHDAMYWYRQDPGQGLRLIYYSQIVNDFQKGDIAEGYSVSREKKESFPLTVTSAQKNPTAFYLCASSIMRGTYEQYFGPGTRLTVT.

On this clone itself: The CDR3 extends 3 residues past the end of the read, so its final part is completed from the germline J gene. The chain carries TRBV5-6 and TRBJ2-3, with TRBD1 identical over 12 bases. The CDR3 loop spans 13 amino acids. From germline, CDR1 is SGHDT and CDR2 YYEEEE. CDR3 amino acids: CASSYGTGGTQYF. The part of the CDR3 DNA that was read is TGTGCCAGCAGCTACGGGACAGGGGGCACG. Based on the CDR3 plus reference TRBV5-6 and TRBJ2-3, the full variable domain is DAGVTQSPTHLIKTRGQQVTLRCSPKSGHDTVSWYQQALGQGPQFIFQYYEEEERQRGNFPDRFSGHQFPNYSSELNVNALLLGDSALYLCASSYGTGGTQYFGPGTRLTVL.

This clone has just a few counts. At one end the junction does not follow the germline gene, possibly because of a read error. Coverage ceases 3 residues before the CDR3 finishes, and the germline J gene fills in the end. The rearrangement uses TRBV7-9 and TRBJ2-7, with 8 bases matching TRBD1. CDR3 length: 14 amino acids. The germline CDR1 and CDR2 sequences are SEHNR and FQNEAQ (reference sequence). The CDR3 sequence: CAGSFDRGSHEQYF. The part of the CDR3 DNA that was read is TGTGCCGGCAGCTTCGACAGGGGCAGTCACGAG. Using reference TRBV7-9 and TRBJ2-7 for the parts outside the CDR3, the full variable domain is DTGVSQNPRHKITKRGQNVTFRCDPISEHNRLYWYRQTLGQGPEFLTYFQNEAQLEKSRLLSDRFSAERPKGSFSTLEIQRTEQGDSAMYLCAGSFDRGSHEQYFGPGTRLTVT.

Notes on this clone: The sequenced fragment ends 3 residues before the CDR3 boundary, so the rest is inferred from the germline J gene. This sequence joins TRBV20-1 and TRBJ1-6; maybe TRBD1 (6 bases). Germline V lookup: CDR1 DFQATT, CDR2 SNEGSKA (reference sequence). Trimming cost V 2 bases and J 4 bases, with 18 bases left between them. This CDR3 contains 17 residues. The chain's CDR3 is CSARRSRSRGYNSPLHF. The sequenced part of the CDR3 DNA is TGCAGTGCTAGAAGGTCACGGTCCAGGGGTTATAATTCACCC.

This clone was counted a few times. The DNA ends 3 residues before the CDR3 does, and the rest of the CDR3 is filled in from the germline J gene. This chain joins TRBV20-1 and TRBJ1-4, with TRBD1 matching over 9 bases. Per the germline V gene, CDR1 is DFQATT and CDR2 is SNEGSKA (reference sequence). CDR3 length: 14 amino acids. CDR3 DNA, as far as it was read: TGCAGTGCCCCGCCGGGACAGGGATTGGAGAAA. Residues: CSAPPGQGLEK. Given in full, the CDR3 is CSAPPGQGLEKLFF.

As to this clone: Coverage ceases 3 residues before the CDR3 finishes, and the germline J gene fills in the end. The genes are TRBV14 and TRBJ2-7; 9 nucleotides match TRBD2. Germline assignment: CDR1 SGHDN and CDR2 FVKESK. The CDR3 runs 16 residues. V gave up 1 base and J gave up 3 bases; unmatched junction bases: 7. Incomplete CDR3 DNA: TGTGCCAGCAGCCAAGGAAGGACTAGCGTCGTCTACGAG. This gives the protein CASSQGRTSVVYE. The whole CDR3 reads CASSQGRTSVVYEQYF.

This clone appeared a few times. The read stops 3 residues short of the end of the CDR3; the missing end is completed from the germline J gene. V and J are TRBV29-1 and TRBJ2-1; 9 nucleotides match TRBD1. V lost 7 bases and J lost 7; bases outside the gene matches: 11. Germline assignment: CDR1 SQVTM and CDR2 ANQGSEA. This CDR3 region has 14 residues. CDR3 DNA (partial): TGCAGCGCCCACACAGGGGGCTCGGGGAATGAG. Its protein is CSAHTGGSGNE. The whole CDR3 protein is CSAHTGGSGNEQFF.

This clone has a handful of counts. Read coverage stops 3 residues before the CDR3 terminus; the germline J gene supplies the remainder. The chain employs TRBV20-1 and TRBJ2-7; the match to TRBD1 covers 8 bases. The germline V gene encodes CDR1 DFQATT and CDR2 SNEGSKA (reference sequence). The CDR3 extends over 16 amino acids. V trimming: 0 bases; J trimming: 0 bases; junction bases outside the gene matches: 7. The CDR3 loop is CSARDRGRPHSYEQYF. The CDR3 bases that were read are TGCAGTGCTAGAGACAGGGGGCGTCCCCACTCCTACGAG.

As concerns this clone: The missing CDR3 end, 3 residues past where the read stops, is filled in from the germline J gene. The V gene is TRBV7-9, the J gene TRBJ2-7; the match to TRBD1 covers 7 bases. Per the germline V gene, CDR1 is SEHNR and CDR2 is FQNEAQ (reference sequence). The V segment lost 5 bases and the J segment 5 bases; nucleotides outside the gene matches: 12. This CDR3 comprises 15 residues. The CDR3: CASSTGQVFADEQYF. Partial CDR3 DNA: TGTGCCAGCAGCACAGGACAGGTTTTTGCCGACGAG.

This clone has only a few counts. The read ends 3 residues shy of where the CDR3 ends; the end is completed using the germline J gene. The V and J genes are TRBV5-1 and TRBJ2-7; D is possibly TRBD2 (7 bases). Deletions cut 1 base from V and 4 bases from J, with 15 bases between. This CDR3 comprises 15 residues. Per the germline V gene, CDR1 is SGHRS and CDR2 is YFSETQ. The DNA read from the CDR3 is TGCGCCAGCAGCTTGTCTCCGGGGGGCCAATACGAG. It codes for CASSLSPGGQYE. The full CDR3 is CASSLSPGGQYEQYF.